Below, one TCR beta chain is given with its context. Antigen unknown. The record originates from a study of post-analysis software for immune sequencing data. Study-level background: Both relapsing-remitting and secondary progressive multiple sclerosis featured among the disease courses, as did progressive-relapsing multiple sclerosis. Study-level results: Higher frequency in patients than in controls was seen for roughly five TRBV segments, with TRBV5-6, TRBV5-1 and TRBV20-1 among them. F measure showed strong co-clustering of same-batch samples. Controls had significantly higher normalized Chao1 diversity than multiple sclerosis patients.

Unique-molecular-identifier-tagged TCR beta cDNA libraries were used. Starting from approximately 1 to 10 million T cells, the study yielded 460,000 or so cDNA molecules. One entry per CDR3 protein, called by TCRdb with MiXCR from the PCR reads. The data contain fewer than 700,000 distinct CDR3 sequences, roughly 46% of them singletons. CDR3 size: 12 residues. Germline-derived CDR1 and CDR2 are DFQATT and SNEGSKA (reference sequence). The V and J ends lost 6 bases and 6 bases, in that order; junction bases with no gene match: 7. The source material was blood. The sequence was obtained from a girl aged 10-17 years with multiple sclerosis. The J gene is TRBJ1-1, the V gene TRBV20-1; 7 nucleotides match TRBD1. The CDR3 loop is CSAMTGIAEAFF. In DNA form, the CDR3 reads TGCAGTGCAATGACAGGGATTGCTGAAGCTTTCTTT.